Following are 18 T cell receptor beta chains from one sample sequenced in a study of shared clonotypes between healthy human individuals. Sequencing used immunoSEQ multiplex PCR; TCRdb keeps in-frame clones, though not all of them. The data hold millions of clones, with roughly 92% observed a single time. Specimen: naive CD4+ T cells sorted from blood. The subset was: CD45RA+ positively selected. Source of these receptors: a young man in good health.

About this clone: This CDR3 is also generated by other DNA sequences in the sample. The J gene is TRBJ2-2, the V gene TRBV6-5; D perhaps matches TRBD1 (5 bases). Per germline, CDR1 MNHEY and CDR2 SVGAGI. Trimming left V 4 bases short and J 2 bases short, with 11 bases between. CDR3 length: 15 residues. The CDR3 sequence is CASSSGQGNTGELFF. CDR3 nucleotides: TGTGCCAGCAGTTCCGGGCAGGGTAACACCGGGGAGCTGTTTTTT.

DNA of the CDR3: TGTGCCAGCACCTCGGGACAGATGAACACTGAAGCTTTCTTT. Protein: CASTSGQMNTEAFF. The chain joins TRBV6-1 to TRBJ1-1; 7 nucleotides agree with TRBD1. The CDR3 contains 14 residues. Germline lookup yields CDR1 MNHNS and CDR2 SASEGT. V lost 7 bases and J lost 0; bases outside the gene matches: 5.

The chain uses TRBV10-3 and TRBJ2-1, with 7 bases identical to TRBD2. The CDR3 sequence is 17 residues long. The germline CDR1 and CDR2 sequences are ENHRY and SYGVKD. J gave up 0 bases and V 0 bases, and 5 bases lay outside the gene matches. The CDR3 here is CAISESEAGNSYNEQFF. CDR3 DNA: TGTGCCATCAGTGAGTCAGAAGCGGGGAACTCCTACAATGAGCAGTTCTTC.

J is TRBJ1-2 and V is TRBV19, with 7 nucleotides matching TRBD1. Trimming removed 3 bases from V and 5 bases from J; junction bases left unmatched: 6. In germline, CDR1 is LNHDA, CDR2 SQIVND (reference sequence). The CDR3 runs 14 residues. The CDR3 loop reads CASSIMAGGYGYTF. The CDR3 DNA reads TGTGCCAGTAGTATCATGGCAGGGGGTTATGGCTACACCTTC.

The J gene is TRBJ2-3, the V gene TRBV10-3, with TRBD1 identical over 12 bases. The CDR3 is 14 amino acids. Trimming took 8 bases from V and 4 from J; bases not matched to a gene: 4. Germline V CDR1 and CDR2: ENHRY, SYGVKD. The CDR3 sequence: CAIQGQGASDTQYF. The CDR3 DNA reads TGTGCCATCCAGGGACAGGGGGCCTCAGATACGCAGTATTTT.

The J gene is TRBJ1-3, the V gene TRBV9, with D tentatively TRBD1 (6 bases). This CDR3 region has 16 residues. Germline loops: CDR1 SGDLS, CDR2 YYNGEE. Trimming took 0 bases from V and 4 from J, leaving 14 bases between them. The CDR3 here is CASSVDPPGTGNTIYF. Written as DNA, the CDR3 is TGTGCCAGCAGCGTAGACCCTCCAGGGACAGGAAACACCATATATTTT.

This clone occurred once. The chain recombines TRBV7-2 with TRBJ1-2; D unclear. This CDR3 region has 13 residues. Germline loops: CDR1 SGHTA, CDR2 FQGNSA. Trimming removed 2 bases at V and 7 bases at J, with 11 bases between. CDR3 DNA sequence: TGTGCCAGCAGCTTAAGAACAGAAGTTGGCTACACCTTC. It codes for CASSLRTEVGYTF.

The chain carries TRBV5-4 and TRBJ2-7; possible D gene TRBD2, 6 bases. CDR1 SGHNT and CDR2 YYREEE come from the germline V gene (reference sequence). The CDR3 loop spans 14 amino acids. V gave up 4 bases and J gave up 3 bases, with 14 bases separating them. The CDR3 coding sequence is TGTGCCAGCAGCCCTAGCGTCCCGATCTACGAGCAGTACTTC. It specifies CASSPSVPIYEQYF. Using reference TRBV5-4 and TRBJ2-7 for the parts outside the CDR3, the full variable domain is ETGVTQSPTHLIKTRGQQVTLRCSSQSGHNTVSWYQQALGQGPQFIFQYYREEENGRGNFPPRFSGLQFPNYSSELNVNALELDDSALYLCASSPSVPIYEQYFGPGTRLTVT.

The chain employs TRBV4-1 and TRBJ2-5, with 11 bases identical to TRBD2. Germline values: CDR1 MGHRA, CDR2 YSYEKL. The CDR3 runs 17 residues. Trimming at V came to 3 bases and at J to 2 bases, leaving 8 bases not matched to a gene. CDR3 in amino acids: CASSHTGTSGTQETQYF. Here the CDR3 DNA reads TGCGCCAGCAGCCATACCGGGACTAGCGGAACTCAAGAGACCCAGTACTTC.

V is TRBV6-1 and J is TRBJ2-2; D possibly corresponds to TRBD1 (5 bases). Germline loops: CDR1 MNHNS, CDR2 SASEGT. The CDR3 covers 13 residues. V was shortened by 6 bases and J by 4 bases, with 9 bases between the two germline ends. The CDR3 DNA reads as TGTGCCAGCAGACTAAGGGGCACCGGGGAGCTGTTTTTT. Encoded protein: CASRLRGTGELFF.

In this sample, this clone turned up once. The V and J genes are TRBV10-1 and TRBJ2-5, with 9 bases aligning to TRBD1. V gave up 5 bases and J gave up 5 bases; unmatched junction bases: 6. The germline V gene has CDR1 WNHNN and CDR2 SYGVQD (reference sequence). This CDR3 is built from 14 residues. CDR3 region: CASSNGTGRETQYF. The DNA for the CDR3 is TGCGCCAGCAGTAATGGGACAGGGAGGGAGACCCAGTACTTC.

The chain employs TRBV2 and TRBJ1-4, with D uncertain. CDR3 length equals 14 residues. Trimming took 6 bases from V and 3 from J, leaving 11 bases between them. Looked up from germline, CDR1 is SNHLY and CDR2 is FYNNEI. The CDR3 here is CASSQSRANEKLFF. The CDR3 DNA sequence: TGTGCCAGCAGCCAAAGTAGGGCTAATGAAAAACTGTTTTTT.

The chain carries TRBV11-3 and TRBJ2-1, with 9 bases aligning to TRBD2. CDR1 and CDR2 from the germline V gene are SGHNT and YENEEA. The CDR3 spans 15 residues. The V gene end was trimmed by 3 bases and the J gene end by 7 bases; junction bases not matched to a gene: 7. The CDR3 region has the DNA TGTGCCAGCAGCTTGGGCGGGGGGGCCGTGAATGAGCAGTTCTTC. Translated: CASSLGGGAVNEQFF.

The chain combines TRBV5-6 with TRBJ1-1; the match to TRBD1 covers 9 bases. Germline CDR1 is SGHDT and CDR2 is YYEEEE. With V trimmed by 0 bases and J by 0 bases, 3 bases remained unmatched. The CDR3 runs to 16 residues. The CDR3 loop is CASSLAGTGMNTEAFF. CDR3 nucleotides: TGTGCCAGCAGCTTGGCCGGGACAGGGATGAACACTGAAGCTTTCTTT.

The chain recombines TRBV18 with TRBJ2-7; 9 nucleotides align to TRBD1. CDR1 KGHSH and CDR2 LQKENI come from the germline V gene. V lost 3 bases to trimming and J lost 7 bases; unmatched junction nucleotides: 13. The CDR3 runs to 16 residues. CDR3 nucleotide sequence: TGTGCCAGCTCACCGCTACAGGGGGCGGTAAGGGCGGAGCAGTACTTC. This codes for CASSPLQGAVRAEQYF.

CDR3 sequence: CASTPTSGSWDTGELFF. Here the CDR3 DNA reads TGTGCCAGCACCCCCACTAGCGGGAGTTGGGACACCGGGGAGCTGTTTTTT. This chain links TRBV21-1 with TRBJ2-2; TRBD2 is the table's D call, not checked against the DNA. TRBV21-1 is labeled a pseudogene. This CDR3 comprises 17 residues.

This chain connects TRBV7-8 to TRBJ1-3; D call uncertain. The CDR3 loop spans 15 amino acids. Looked up from germline, CDR1 is SGHVS and CDR2 is FQNEAQ. V was trimmed by 0 bases and J by 0 bases, leaving 6 bases between them. The CDR3 sequence is CASSLARDSGNTIYF. CDR3 nucleotide sequence: TGTGCCAGCAGCTTAGCGCGCGACTCTGGAAACACCATATATTTT.

A note on this clone: A read error may produce the germline difference seen at one junction end. The chain carries TRBV7-7 and TRBJ2-5; D gene unclear. The CDR3 has 14 amino acids. Germline CDR1 and CDR2: SSHAT and FNYEAQ (reference sequence). The CDR3 is CASRYPASQETQYF. CDR3 DNA: TGTGCTAGCAGATATCCGGCTAGCCAAGAGACCCAGTACTTC.